The 14 T cell receptor beta chains listed next were all sequenced from one sample in a study of CD4 and CD8 cells across lung adenocarcinoma regions. One entry per CDR3 protein results from TCRdb running MiXCR on the PCR reads. The sample shows 25,000 to 30,000 distinct CDR3 sequences, 53% of them seen only once. The sequenced material came from CD8+ T cells from the center of a lung tumor. These receptors were collected from a male donor with lung adenocarcinoma. The CD4 and CD8 labels of this study may be unreliable.

This clonotype was seen ten or more times. The chain has TRBV5-3 and TRBJ2-2; the match to TRBD2 covers 10 bases. TRBV5-3 is an ORF, and what it does is uncertain. The CDR3 runs 16 residues. The J segment lost 3 bases and the V segment lost 0 bases, leaving 2 bases of the junction unmatched. The CDR3 is CARSLAGTSDTGELFF. The CDR3 DNA sequence: TGTGCCAGAAGCTTGGCCGGGACTAGCGACACCGGGGAGCTGTTTTTT.

As for this clonotype: The junction shows a germline mismatch at one end, possibly a read error. This chain connects TRBV6-1 to TRBJ2-5; D possibly uses TRBD1 or TRBD2 (7 bases each). CDR1 and CDR2 from the germline V gene are MNHNS and SASEGT. CDR3 length: 16 residues. The DNA for the CDR3 is TGTGCCAGCAGGGGGGGAGGGGGCCGGGACCAAGAGACGCAGTACTTC. As protein: CASRGGGGRDQETQYF.

This clonotype was seen a few times. The V and J genes are TRBV30 and TRBJ2-1; D not certain. V dropped 0 bases and J dropped 10 bases, with 7 bases sitting between them. The germline V gene encodes CDR1 GTSNPN and CDR2 SVGIG (reference sequence). The CDR3 loop spans 11 amino acids. CDR3 coding DNA: TGTGCCTGGAGTGTAATCCGAGAGCAGTTCTTC. Translating it yields CAWSVIREQFF. Filled out from reference TRBV30 and TRBJ2-1, the complete variable domain reads SQTIHQWPATLVQPVGSPLSLECTVEGTSNPNLYWYRQAAGRGLQLLFYSVGIGQISSEVPQNLSASRPQDRQFILSSKKLLLSDSGFYLCAWSVIREQFFGPGTRLTVL.

This clonotype was seen only once. The rearrangement uses TRBV6-1 and TRBJ2-1; no clear D. The DNA end favors TRBJ2-4, so the J call may be wrong. The CDR3 length is 12 residues. CDR1 is MNHNS, CDR2 SASEGT, per germline. CDR3 DNA sequence: TGTGCCAGCAGGCCTTTCGAAGGCATTCAGTACTTC. This translates into CASRPFEGIQYF.

On this clonotype itself: A read error is possible here, since a much larger clone lies one base away. The V call is TRBV6-2 or TRBV6-3, the J call TRBJ2-2, with D tentatively TRBD2 (6 bases). Germline CDR1 and CDR2: MNHEY and SVGEGT. Trimming shortened V by 8 bases and J by 1 base, and 23 bases separated the two germline ends. CDR3 size: 18 residues. The DNA for the CDR3 is TGTGCCAGCCCGAAATTGGAGCTAGTGGGAGGGAACACCGGGGAGCTGTTTTTT. It translates to CASPKLELVGGNTGELFF.

V gene TRBV6-1 combines with J gene TRBJ2-1; 9 bases agree with TRBD1. The J call may be mistaken, given a closer DNA end match to TRBJ2-7. The CDR3 runs 15 residues. Germline CDR1 is MNHNS and CDR2 is SASEGT. CDR3 sequence: CASSDRGQGSYEQYF. CDR3 DNA sequence: TGTGCCAGCAGTGACCGGGGACAGGGCTCCTACGAGCAGTACTTC.

This sequence joins TRBV11-2 and TRBJ2-4, with D perhaps TRBD1 or TRBD2 (5 bases each). V was cut by 3 bases and J by 12 bases, with 21 bases left in between. The CDR3 extends over 15 amino acids. Germline V gene lookup returns CDR1 SGHAT and CDR2 FQNNGV. The CDR3 DNA is TGTGCCAGCAGCTTGGGGCTGGGAGCCAAAGACACTCAGTACTTC. This gives the protein CASSLGLGAKDTQYF.

The rearrangement joins TRBV5-1 to TRBJ2-3; perhaps TRBD2 as D (6 bases). The CDR3 sequence is 13 residues long. V was cut by 4 bases and J by 8 bases, with 14 bases left in between. CDR1 and CDR2 from the germline V gene are SGHRS and YFSETQ. Written as DNA, the CDR3 is TGCGCCAGCAGCAGGGGACTCTCAGCTACGCAGTATTTT. It yields the protein CASSRGLSATQYF.

In its sample, this clonotype was seen many times. This chain links TRBV4-1 with TRBJ2-5; D possibly corresponds to TRBD2 (5 bases). Germline V lookup: CDR1 MGHRA, CDR2 YSYEKL. The CDR3 runs 13 residues. V lost 4 bases to trimming and J lost 5 bases, with 11 bases between them. CDR3 residues: CASSPGPGETQYF. The CDR3 bases are TGCGCCAGCAGCCCAGGTCCGGGGGAGACCCAGTACTTC.

The chain carries TRBV27 and TRBJ2-5; D is possibly TRBD1 (6 bases). Near its end, the DNA agrees better with TRBJ2-7, so the J call may be wrong. The CDR3 consists of 13 residues. From germline, CDR1 is MNHEY and CDR2 SMNVEV (reference sequence). CDR3 protein: CASSLLRGFEQYF. The CDR3 DNA is TGTGCCAGCAGTTTGTTGAGGGGGTTCGAGCAGTACTTC.

This chain uses TRBV10-1 with TRBJ2-3; D is perhaps TRBD1 (5 bases). The last part of the DNA fits TRBJ2-7 better; the J call may be wrong. The CDR3 runs to 14 residues. Germline V gene lookup returns CDR1 WNHNN and CDR2 SYGVQD (reference sequence). The CDR3 is CASRGLRATNTQYF. CDR3 nucleotide sequence: TGCGCCAGCAGGGGGCTGCGAGCCACAAATACGCAGTACTTC.

This clonotype was counted many times. This sequence joins TRBV7-6 and TRBJ2-1, with 10 positions matching TRBD2. Trimming cost V 3 bases and J 7 bases; bases outside gene matches: 3. Germline V lookup: CDR1 SGHVS, CDR2 FNYEAQ. CDR3 length equals 14 residues. CDR3 nucleotide sequence: TGTGCCAGCAGCTTTAAACTAGCGGGGAATGAGCAGTTCTTC. This sequence encodes CASSFKLAGNEQFF.

This clonotype was picked up many times. The chain employs TRBV12-3 or TRBV12-4 and TRBJ2-1; D is possibly TRBD1 or TRBD2 (5 bases each). This CDR3 has 13 amino acids. Trimming pared 5 bases from V and 4 bases from J, leaving 9 bases between. CDR3 in DNA: TGTGCCAGCAGTACGGGGCGGTACAATGAGCAGTTCTTC. Its protein product is CASSTGRYNEQFF.

The chain is built from TRBV10-2 and TRBJ2-3, with D tentatively TRBD2 (6 bases). The J call may be wrong; the DNA end is better matched by TRBJ2-5. The germline CDR1 and CDR2 sequences are WSHSY and SAAADI. The CDR3 totals 17 residues. CDR3 DNA sequence: TGCGCCAGCAGTGCGGCTCCGGGAGTCCCTGAACCAGATACCCAGTACTTC. It translates to CASSAAPGVPEPDTQYF.